This TCR beta chain was captured in a study of a mutant IDH1 vaccine in newly diagnosed glioma. Overall study: The initiation of vaccination occurred 4-6 weeks after radiotherapy alone, or with temozolomide cycles.

Notes on this clone: The antigen is unknown.

CDR3 size: 14 residues. The V gene's germline CDR1 is WSHSY and CDR2 SAAADI. The V and J ends lost 8 bases and 4 bases, in that order; junction bases with no gene match: 8. Regarding time point: week 35, safety follow-up. Doses consisted of 300 ug of mutant IDH1 20-mer peptide each, paired with topical imiquimod. Donors harbored newly found WHO grade 3 or 4 IDH1-mutant, ATRX-lost astrocytomas. Using immunoSEQ multiplex PCR, the repertoire was profiled, and TCRdb retains in-frame clones only, with some absent. Counted here are roughly 49,000 clones, 92% occurring once; the ten biggest clones make up 2% to 2.5%.

Source: PBMCs, taken from a glioma patient whose treatment included an IDH1 peptide vaccine. The receptor was derived from a man aged 45-65 years with glioma. This chain uses TRBV10-2 with TRBJ2-4; the match to TRBD1 covers 7 bases. The CDR3 reads CASGVSGGKNIQYF. The CDR3, as DNA: TGCGCCAGCGGGGTGTCAGGGGGAAAAAACATTCAGTACTTC.